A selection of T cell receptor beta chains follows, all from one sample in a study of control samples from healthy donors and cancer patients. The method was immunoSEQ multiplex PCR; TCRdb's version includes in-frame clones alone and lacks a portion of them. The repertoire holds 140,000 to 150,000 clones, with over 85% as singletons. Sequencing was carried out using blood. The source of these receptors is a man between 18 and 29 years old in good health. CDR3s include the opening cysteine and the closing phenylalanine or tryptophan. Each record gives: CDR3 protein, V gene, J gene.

cdr3_aa: CASSYRTGTADTQYF
v_call: TRBV28
j_call: TRBJ2-3

cdr3_aa: CASSLESGGSYNEQFF
v_call: TRBV5-1
j_call: TRBJ2-1

cdr3_aa: CASSLGGGTGSRELFF
v_call: TRBV11-1
j_call: TRBJ2-2

cdr3_aa: CASSAVGGFGYTF
v_call: TRBV5-6
j_call: TRBJ1-2

cdr3_aa: CASSQDAYGRFSGRTETQYF
v_call: TRBV4-3
j_call: TRBJ2-5

cdr3_aa: CSASPGQLGNTIYF
v_call: TRBV20-1
j_call: TRBJ1-3

cdr3_aa: CSARSTGELFF
v_call: TRBV20-1
j_call: TRBJ2-2

cdr3_aa: CASSFLLAKNIQYF
v_call: TRBV13
j_call: TRBJ2-4

cdr3_aa: CASSLSTGSNQPQHF
v_call: TRBV5-8
j_call: TRBJ1-5

cdr3_aa: CASSSTGYLIYEQYF
v_call: TRBV5-5
j_call: TRBJ2-7

cdr3_aa: CASSIGQGTEAFF
v_call: TRBV19
j_call: TRBJ1-1

cdr3_aa: CASSLERGDEQFF
v_call: TRBV27
j_call: TRBJ2-1

cdr3_aa: CASSLRIRGNEQFF
v_call: TRBV11-2
j_call: TRBJ2-1

cdr3_aa: CASSLEYSDYGYTF
v_call: TRBV7-2
j_call: TRBJ1-2

cdr3_aa: CAISSGGAETQYF
v_call: TRBV10-3
j_call: TRBJ2-5

cdr3_aa: CASSGRQGSTGELFF
v_call: TRBV2
j_call: TRBJ2-2

cdr3_aa: CASSYGMGRNSPLHF
v_call: TRBV27
j_call: TRBJ1-6

cdr3_aa: CASGLVPDGTANTGELFF
v_call: TRBV12-5
j_call: TRBJ2-2

cdr3_aa: CASSFTDTQYF
v_call: TRBV11-1
j_call: TRBJ2-3

cdr3_aa: CAIKSRVDDYTF
v_call: TRBV10-3
j_call: TRBJ1-2

cdr3_aa: CASSHGQGNRPEYTEAFF
v_call: TRBV28
j_call: TRBJ1-1

cdr3_aa: CASSNGAQGAFF
v_call: TRBV6-5
j_call: TRBJ1-1

cdr3_aa: CASSQVEGTEAFF
v_call: TRBV4-1
j_call: TRBJ1-1

cdr3_aa: CASSSPGQTAGQYF
v_call: TRBV28
j_call: TRBJ2-7

cdr3_aa: CASSIAGGSYNEQFF
v_call: TRBV19
j_call: TRBJ2-1

cdr3_aa: CASGPGQYEQYF
v_call: TRBV12-5
j_call: TRBJ2-7